The rows below give T cell receptor beta chains drawn from one sample of a study of T cells in localized non-small cell lung cancer. Here immunoSEQ multiplex PCR was the method, and the copy in TCRdb shows in-frame clones only, minus some. The table records around 990 clones, 23% of them present only once. This specimen was normal lung tissue next to the tumor, taken before any cancer treatment. Receptors were obtained from a woman aged 40-69 years with stage III lung adenocarcinoma. CDR3s include the opening cysteine and the closing phenylalanine or tryptophan. D genes are given only for firm matches. Some rows have no size entry. The others give once, few or many, or a class for an expanded clone.

TRBJ1-3 NA TRBV5-1 NA TGCGCCAGCAGAGGTCATCCAAATAAAGACACCATATATTTT CASRGHPNKDTIYF
TRBJ2-2 few TRBV11-3 TRBD1 TGTGCCAGCAGCCTGCCCGACAGGGGGTCGAACACCGGGGAGCTGTTTTTT CASSLPDRGSNTGELFF
TRBJ2-5 few TRBV6-8 NA TGTGCCAGCAGTTCTCTAGGGGGGGTGACGGCCCAGTACTTC CASSSLGGVTAQYF
TRBJ2-5 medium-sized TRBV6-8 NA TGTGCCATCAGGGGGGCGGGAGTGGAGACCCAGTACTTC CAIRGAGVETQYF
TRBJ1-6 few TRBV15 NA TGTGCCACCAGCAGAAACCCGGGGGGGAATAATTCACCCCTCCACTTT CATSRNPGGNNSPLHF
TRBJ2-7 NA TRBV6-8 TRBD1 TGTGCCAGCAGTTACTACGGGACAGGTCACGAGCAGTACTTC CASSYYGTGHEQYF
TRBJ1-2 few TRBV7-5 NA TGTGCCAGCAGCTTAGGGTCACAGGGCAGGGATGGCTACACCTTC CASSLGSQGRDGYTF
TRBJ2-7 few TRBV6-8 TRBD2 TGTGCCAGCAGTGAGGGGACTAGCCCATCGGAGCAGTACTTC CASSEGTSPSEQYF
TRBJ2-1 few TRBV6-8 TRBD2 TGTGCCAGCAGTGCCCTAGCGGGAGTGGGCAATGAGCAGTTCTTC CASSALAGVGNEQFF
TRBJ2-7 NA TRBV19 TRBD1 TGTGCCAGCCGGGACAGGACCTACGAGCAGTACTTC CASRDRTYEQYF
TRBJ2-3 large TRBV11-3 TRBD2 TGTGCCAGCAGCTTAGGATTAGCGGGAGTTATAGATACGCAGTATTTT CASSLGLAGVIDTQYF
TRBJ1-2 NA TRBV19 NA TGTGCCAGTAGGCTCAAGGACAGCGTCTATTTTTCTCGGAATGGCTACACCTTC CASRLKDSVYFSRNGYTF
TRBJ1-5 NA TRBV19 TRBD1 TGTGCCAGTAGTCCACGACAGGGAAATAGCAATCAGCCCCAGCATTTT CASSPRQGNSNQPQHF
TRBJ1-2 NA TRBV19 TRBD1 TGTGCCAGTAGAGGGGACAGGCTCCACTATGGCTACACCTTC CASRGDRLHYGYTF
TRBJ1-1 few TRBV11-3 NA TGTGCCAGCACAAGAAAGAGGTTGAACACTGAAGCTTTCTTT CASTRKRLNTEAFF
TRBJ1-1 NA TRBV6-8 TRBD1 TGTGCCAGCAAAGGGGGCTTGAACACTGAAGCTTTCTTT CASKGGLNTEAFF
TRBJ1-3 NA TRBV6-8 NA TGTGCCAGCTGGAACTCTGGAAACACCATATATTTT CASWNSGNTIYF
TRBJ2-1 medium-sized TRBV2 TRBD2 TGTGCCAGCATCGCTAGCGGGATATGGAACTCCGATGAGCAGTTCTTC CASIASGIWNSDEQFF
TRBJ2-1 NA TRBV15 TRBD2 TGTGCCACCAGCAGAGAGGCTAGCGGGAGCAATGAGCAGTTCTTC CATSREASGSNEQFF
TRBJ2-1 NA TRBV18 TRBD1 TGTGCCAGCTCACCGTCCGGGACAGGGGGCAATGAGCAGTTCTTC CASSPSGTGGNEQFF
TRBJ2-7 hyperexpanded TRBV11-3 TRBD2 TGTGCCAGCAGCTTACCGGGGACTAGCGGGAAGGTGCAGTACTTC CASSLPGTSGKVQYF
TRBJ2-7 NA TRBV18 NA TGTGCCAGCTCACCCCAGGGTTCGCGGGAGCAGTACTTC CASSPQGSREQYF
TRBJ2-1 NA TRBV14 TRBD2 TGTGCCAGCCAACTAGCGGGAGGGTACAATGAGCAGTTCTTC CASQLAGGYNEQFF
TRBJ2-5 few TRBV6-8 TRBD2 TGTGCCAGCAGTTACTCGACGTTAGCGGGGGGATACCAAGAGACCCAGTACTTC CASSYSTLAGGYQETQYF
TRBJ1-6 few TRBV6-8 NA TGTGCCAGCAGTGAGTTGGAGGGAAATTCACCCCTCCACTTT CASSELEGNSPLHF
TRBJ1-2 NA TRBV29-1 NA TGCAGCGTTAGTGTCTGGGGGTCATCGGATGGCTACACCTTC CSVSVWGSSDGYTF
TRBJ1-5 NA TRBV19 NA TGTGCCAGTACCCCATTGGCCCTTTTAAATCAGCCCCAGCATTTT CASTPLALLNQPQHF
TRBJ2-2 few TRBV11-3 NA TGTGCCAGCAGCTTGAATATAGGACAGCCCCTGAACACCGGGGAGCTGTTTTTT CASSLNIGQPLNTGELFF
TRBJ2-2 few TRBV9 TRBD2 TGTGCCAGCAGCGTAGGGGGGACTAGCAGGAACACCGGGGAGCTGTTTTTT CASSVGGTSRNTGELFF
TRBJ2-6 NA TRBV15 TRBD1 TGTGCCACCAGCAGAGACGCCCTAATCCGGGACAGGGGGACCTCTGGGGCCAACGTCCTGACTTTC CATSRDALIRDRGTSGANVLTF
TRBJ2-1 few TRBV10-2 NA TGCGCCAGCAGTGACCCAGGGGCGGTTAATGAGCAGTTCTTC CASSDPGAVNEQFF
TRBJ1-1 NA TRBV19 TRBD1 TGTGCCAGTGACCCCGGACAGGGTAGGAGGTACACTGAAGCTTTCTTT CASDPGQGRRYTEAFF
TRBJ2-7 NA TRBV29-1 TRBD2 TGCAGCGCGGGACTAGCGACCTCCTACGAGCAGTACTTC CSAGLATSYEQYF
TRBJ2-1 NA TRBV6-8 TRBD2 TGTGCCAGTAGTCATAGCGGGGGGGCCTACAATGAGCAGTTCTTC CASSHSGGAYNEQFF
TRBJ1-5 NA TRBV6-8 NA TGTGCCAGCCGGATAGCGGGGGACAGCAATCAGCCCCAGCATTTT CASRIAGDSNQPQHF
TRBJ1-1 NA TRBV14 NA TGTGCCAGCGCGATCGGTTTGAACACTGAAGCTTTCTTT CASAIGLNTEAFF
TRBJ2-2 NA TRBV5-1 NA TGCGCCAGCAGCCAAACTCATGGTATGAACACCGGGGAGCTGTTTTTT CASSQTHGMNTGELFF
TRBJ1-3 few TRBV30 NA TGTGCCTGGAAAAAGTCTGGAAACACCATATATTTT CAWKKSGNTIYF
TRBJ2-7 medium-sized TRBV7-1 TRBD2 TGTGCCAGCGGAGCGGGAGGCCCCAACGAGCAGTACTTC CASGAGGPNEQYF
TRBJ1-5 few TRBV6-8 TRBD1 TGTGCCAGCAGTTACGGGACAGGAAAAAGCAATCAGCCCCAGCATTTT CASSYGTGKSNQPQHF
TRBJ1-4 hyperexpanded TRBV19 NA TGTGCCAGTATGAAGTCCGACAGTCCCAATGAAAAACTGTTTTTT CASMKSDSPNEKLFF
TRBJ1-2 NA TRBV11-3 TRBD1 TGTGCCAGCAGCTTAGACAGGGGGCCATATGGCTACACCTTC CASSLDRGPYGYTF
TRBJ1-5 NA TRBV16 NA TGTGCCAGCAGCCAATTGCAGGTGGAGCGCAATCAGCCCCAGCATTTT CASSQLQVERNQPQHF
TRBJ1-4 NA TRBV19 NA TGTGCCAGTAGTATCCCCAGAACTAATGAAAAACTGTTTTTT CASSIPRTNEKLFF
TRBJ1-1 NA TRBV27 TRBD1 TGTGCCAGCAGTTTAGACAGGGCCTACACTGAAGCTTTCTTT CASSLDRAYTEAFF
TRBJ2-7 NA TRBV14 NA TGTGCCAGCAGCTCCCACTACGAGCAGTACTTC CASSSHYEQYF
TRBJ1-4 few TRBV9 NA TGTGCCAGCAGCGCGCGGCCTGTCGCAGCTAATGAAAAACTGTTTTTT CASSARPVAANEKLFF
TRBJ2-1 NA TRBV6-8 TRBD2 TGTGCCAGCAGCGAGGAAGCGGGAGGGCCCTCGGATGAGCAGTTCTTC CASSEEAGGPSDEQFF
TRBJ1-4 few TRBV1 NA TGCGCCAGCAGCCAAGGGCCGCAGGGGGCGACTAATGAAAAACTGTTTTTT CASSQGPQGATNEKLFF
TRBJ2-7 few TRBV5-1 TRBD1 TGCGCCAGCAGCCCCCGCGGACAGGTATCCTACGAGCAGTACTTC CASSPRGQVSYEQYF
TRBJ2-1 NA TRBV25-1 TRBD1 TGTGCCAGCAGTGAATCGGGGACAGGGGGCGATGAGCAGTTCTTC CASSESGTGGDEQFF
TRBJ1-5 few TRBV6-8 NA TGTGCCAGCAGTCATTATAGCAATCAGCCCCAGCATTTT CASSHYSNQPQHF
TRBJ2-2 NA TRBV11-3 TRBD1 TGTGCCAGCAGCCCGGACAGGGGGATAGGAGGGGAGCTGTTTTTT CASSPDRGIGGELFF
TRBJ2-7 large TRBV6-8 TRBD1 TGTGCCAGCAGTCGCGACAGGGGCGACGAGCAGTACTTC CASSRDRGDEQYF
TRBJ2-7 few TRBV11-3 NA TGTGCCAGCAGCTTATCCCCGAAAGGGCGCTCCTACGAGCAGTACTTC CASSLSPKGRSYEQYF
TRBJ2-1 NA TRBV18 TRBD1 TGTGCCAGCTTCCAAAGACAGGGGGGTGACAATGAGCAGTTCTTC CASFQRQGGDNEQFF
TRBJ2-2 few TRBV6-8 NA TGTGCCAGCAGTGAGACTAGCACCGGGGAGCTGTTTTTT CASSETSTGELFF
TRBJ2-1 NA TRBV6-8 NA TGTGCCAGCAGTTTTGACCCAGCGAACTACAATGAGCAGTTCTTC CASSFDPANYNEQFF
TRBJ1-1 NA TRBV5-1 NA TGCGCCAGCAGCTCCGGACAGCCGAACACTGAAGCTTTCTTT CASSSGQPNTEAFF
TRBJ2-7 large TRBV6-8 NA TGTGCCAGCAGTCCCCGGGCAGGCGGATCCTACGAGCAGTACTTC CASSPRAGGSYEQYF